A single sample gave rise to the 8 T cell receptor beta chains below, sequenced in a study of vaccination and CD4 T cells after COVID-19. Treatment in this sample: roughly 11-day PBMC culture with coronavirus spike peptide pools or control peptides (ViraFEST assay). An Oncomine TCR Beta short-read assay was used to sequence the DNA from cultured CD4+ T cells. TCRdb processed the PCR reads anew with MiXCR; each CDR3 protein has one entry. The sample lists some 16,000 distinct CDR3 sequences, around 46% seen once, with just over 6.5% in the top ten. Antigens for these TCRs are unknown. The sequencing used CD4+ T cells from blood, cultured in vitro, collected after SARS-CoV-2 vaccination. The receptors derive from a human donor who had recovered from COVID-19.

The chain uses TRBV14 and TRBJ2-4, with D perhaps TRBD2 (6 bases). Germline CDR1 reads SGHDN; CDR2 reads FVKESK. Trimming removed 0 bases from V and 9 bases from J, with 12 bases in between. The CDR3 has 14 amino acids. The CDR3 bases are TGTGCCAGCAGCCAAGAGTCCGAGGGAGGCATTCAGTACTTC. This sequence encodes CASSQESEGGIQYF. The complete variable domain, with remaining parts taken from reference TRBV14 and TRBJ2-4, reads EAGVTQFPSHSVIEKGQTVTLRCDPISGHDNLYWYRRVMGKEIKFLLHFVKESKQDESGMPNNRFLAERTGGTYSTLKVQPAELEDSGVYFCASSQESEGGIQYFGAGTRLSVL.

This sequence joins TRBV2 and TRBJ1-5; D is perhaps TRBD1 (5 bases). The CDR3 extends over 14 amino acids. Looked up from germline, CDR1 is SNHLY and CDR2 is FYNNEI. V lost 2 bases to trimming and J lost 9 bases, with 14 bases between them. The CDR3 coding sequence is TGTGCCAGCAGTGAAAGTAGGGGTTGGCGGCCCCAGCATTTT. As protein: CASSESRGWRPQHF.

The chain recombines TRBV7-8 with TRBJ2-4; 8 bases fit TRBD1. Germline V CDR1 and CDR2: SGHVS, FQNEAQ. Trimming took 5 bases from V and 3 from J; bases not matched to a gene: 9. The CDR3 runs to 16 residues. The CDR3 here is CASSLGQEGSKNIQYF. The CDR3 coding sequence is TGTGCCAGCAGCCTGGGACAGGAAGGAAGCAAAAACATTCAGTACTTC.

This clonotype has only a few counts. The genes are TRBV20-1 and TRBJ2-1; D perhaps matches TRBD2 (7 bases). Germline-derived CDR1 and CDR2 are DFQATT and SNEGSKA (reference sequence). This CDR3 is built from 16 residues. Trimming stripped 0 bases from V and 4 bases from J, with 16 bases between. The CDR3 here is CSARDWGREKYNEQFF. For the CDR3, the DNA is TGCAGTGCTAGAGACTGGGGGCGGGAGAAGTACAATGAGCAGTTCTTC.

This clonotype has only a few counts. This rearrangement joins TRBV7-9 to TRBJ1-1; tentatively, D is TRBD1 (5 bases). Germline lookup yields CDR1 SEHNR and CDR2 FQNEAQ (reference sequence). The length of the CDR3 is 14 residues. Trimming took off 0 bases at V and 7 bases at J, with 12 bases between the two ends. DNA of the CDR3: TGTGCCAGCAGCTTAGCGGGAGGGGCATATGAAGCTTTCTTT. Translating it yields CASSLAGGAYEAFF.

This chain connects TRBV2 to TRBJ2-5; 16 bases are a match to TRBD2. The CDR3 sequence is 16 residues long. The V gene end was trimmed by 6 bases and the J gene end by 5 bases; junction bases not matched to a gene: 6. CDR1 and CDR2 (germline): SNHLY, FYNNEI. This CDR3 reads CASRAGLAGGSETQYF. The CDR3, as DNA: TGTGCCAGCAGGGCGGGACTAGCGGGAGGGAGTGAGACCCAGTACTTC.

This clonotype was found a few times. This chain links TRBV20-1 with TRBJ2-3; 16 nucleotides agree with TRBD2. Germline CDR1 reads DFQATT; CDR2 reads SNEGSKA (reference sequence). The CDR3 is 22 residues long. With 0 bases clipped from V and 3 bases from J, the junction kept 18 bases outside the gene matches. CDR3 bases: TGCAGTGCTAGAGAGCCCCCAAGGGTCGGGACTAGCGGGAGGGTGATGACAGATACGCAGTATTTT. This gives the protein CSAREPPRVGTSGRVMTDTQYF.

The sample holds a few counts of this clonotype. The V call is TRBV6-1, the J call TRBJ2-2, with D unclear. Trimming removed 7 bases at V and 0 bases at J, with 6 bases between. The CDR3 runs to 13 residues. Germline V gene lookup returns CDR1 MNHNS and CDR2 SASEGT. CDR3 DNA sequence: TGTGCCAGCATCCCCCCGAACACCGGGGAGCTGTTTTTT. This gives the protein CASIPPNTGELFF.